This is a list of T cell receptor beta chains from one sample in a study of Ad26.COV2.S vaccination and SARS-CoV-2 variants. Produced via immunoSEQ multiplex PCR; TCRdb's table is partial and in-frame only. Of roughly 300,000 clones in the sample, about 88% are singletons; the top ten hold around 6.4%. This material consisted of peripheral blood, taken in a trial of Ad26.COV2.S vaccine versus placebo. Source of these receptors: a person between 18 and 65 years old who received the Ad26.COV2.S COVID-19 vaccine or a placebo. The CDR3 runs from the conserved cysteine through the conserved F or W. The order of the fields is clone size, D gene, V gene, J gene, CDR3 protein, CDR3 DNA. The D gene is left open where the match is weak. Clone size, where shown, is once, few, many, or a class for clones that have expanded.

once	TRBD1	TRBV6-5	TRBJ1-3	CASRLGTATGNTIYF	TGTGCCAGCAGACTCGGGACAGCCACTGGAAACACCATATATTTT
.	.	TRBV7-2	TRBJ1-3	CASSPIETTIYF	TGTGCCAGCAGCCCGATCGAAACTACCATATATTTT
.	.	TRBV5-3	TRBJ2-1	CARRRKALSYNEQFF	TGTGCCAGAAGACGTAAGGCCCTCTCCTACAATGAGCAGTTCTTC
.	.	TRBV5-1	TRBJ1-2	CASSAAGKGYTF	TGCGCCAGCAGCGCGGCGGGGAAAGGCTACACCTTC
once	.	TRBV7-2	TRBJ2-2	CASSLSNTGELFF	TGTGCCAGCAGCTTAAGTAACACCGGGGAGCTGTTTTTT
few	TRBD1	TRBV7-2	TRBJ2-7	CASSSGTGLYEQYF	TGTGCCAGCAGCTCGGGGACAGGTCTCTACGAGCAGTACTTC
.	.	TRBV7-3	TRBJ2-1	CASSSDAGVYNEQFF	TGTGCCAGCAGCTCGGACGCAGGGGTTTACAATGAGCAGTTCTTC
.	TRBD2	TRBV19	TRBJ2-1	CASSTSGRTYNEQFF	TGTGCCAGTAGTACTAGCGGGAGGACCTACAATGAGCAGTTCTTC
.	.	TRBV5-1	TRBJ2-3	CASSVDRTSDTQYF	TGCGCCAGCAGCGTTGACAGGACGTCAGATACGCAGTATTTT
.	.	TRBV19	TRBJ2-4	CASSLAGAKNIQYF	TGTGCCAGTAGTCTGGCAGGGGCCAAAAACATTCAGTACTTC
.	TRBD1	TRBV27	TRBJ1-5	CASSPWYTGDQPQHF	TGTGCCAGCAGCCCGTGGTATACAGGGGATCAGCCCCAGCATTTT
.	TRBD1	TRBV25-1	TRBJ1-2	CASSETGVYYGYTF	TGTGCCAGCAGTGAGACAGGGGTGTACTATGGCTACACCTTC
.	.	TRBV7-2	TRBJ1-1	CASSLAIAQIEAFF	TGTGCCAGCAGCTTAGCAATCGCACAGATTGAAGCTTTCTTT
.	TRBD1	TRBV5-6	TRBJ1-3	CASSSPGTESGNTIYF	TGTGCCAGCAGCTCCCCTGGGACAGAGTCCGGAAACACCATATATTTT
.	TRBD1	TRBV18	TRBJ1-1	CASSLLDRGDTEAFF	TGTGCCAGCTCCCTTCTTGACAGGGGGGACACTGAAGCTTTCTTT
once	.	TRBV30	TRBJ1-6	CAWTWGSYNSPLHF	TGTGCCTGGACTTGGGGCTCCTATAATTCACCCCTCCACTTT
.	TRBD1	TRBV27	TRBJ1-4	CASSVTGTGGAPEKLFF	TGTGCCAGCAGTGTTACAGGGACAGGGGGCGCCCCAGAAAAACTGTTTTTT
.	TRBD1	TRBV27	TRBJ1-6	CASSLTGDRDNSPLHF	TGTGCCAGCAGTTTAACCGGTGACAGGGATAATTCACCCCTCCACTTT
.	.	TRBV28	TRBJ2-7	CASNWEENYEQYF	TGTGCCAGCAATTGGGAGGAGAACTACGAGCAGTACTTC
.	.	TRBV10-3	TRBJ1-5	CAISESGRGSNQPQHF	TGTGCCATCAGTGAGTCTGGGAGGGGGAGCAATCAGCCCCAGCATTTT
few	.	TRBV18	TRBJ1-5	CASSPPVQRGYQPQHF	TGTGCCAGCTCACCACCGGTGCAGCGGGGGTATCAGCCCCAGCATTTT
.	.	TRBV4-2	TRBJ1-5	CASSQEGFLSGQPQHF	TGTGCCAGCAGCCAAGAGGGTTTTCTTTCAGGTCAGCCCCAGCATTTT
.	.	TRBV29-1	TRBJ1-5	CSAGDRDKNSNQPQHF	TGCAGCGCGGGGGACCGAGACAAAAATAGCAATCAGCCCCAGCATTTT
.	TRBD2	TRBV4-1	TRBJ2-1	CASSSPLSGRARGNEQFF	TGCGCCAGCAGCTCCCCCCTGAGCGGGAGGGCCAGGGGGAATGAGCAGTTCTTC
.	TRBD1	TRBV27	TRBJ2-7	CASSSIQMGTGYGLEQYF	TGTGCCAGCAGTTCAATACAAATGGGGACAGGCTATGGGCTCGAGCAGTACTTC
.	.	TRBV28	TRBJ2-7	CASSLWSGDEQYF	TGTGCCAGCAGTTTATGGTCAGGGGACGAGCAGTACTTC